This T cell receptor (beta chain) was identified in a study of Graves' ophthalmopathy and Graves' hyperthyroidism. Moderately to severely active ophthalmopathy under 3 months, CAS at least 3, NOSPECS at least 4. Scientists amplified the TCR beta CDR3 regions from RNA transcripts. The library came from an HTBI-primed first-round RT-PCR and a second-round multiplex PCR. Using its own MiXCR run on the multiplex PCR reads, TCRdb lists one record per CDR3 protein. The sample lists about 210,000 distinct CDR3 sequences, just under 30% occurring once. This CDR3 is 11 amino acids long. Germline CDR1 reads DFQATT; CDR2 reads SNEGSKA (reference sequence). In regard to this clonotype: Its antigen is unknown. The junction shows a germline mismatch at one end, possibly a read error.

Findings and caveats of the study: Among expanded thyroid clonotypes above 0.001 frequency, most also occurred in blood.

The gene calls are TRBV20-1 and TRBJ1-1; D call uncertain. This clonotype was obtained from a man aged 50-59 years with Graves' ophthalmopathy. Sequencing input: peripheral blood. The CDR3 DNA reads as TGTGCCTCTCGTTGGGTCACTGAAGCTTTCTTT. This gives the protein CASRWVTEAFF.